These 15 T cell receptor beta chains came from one sample sequenced in a study of monozygotic twins with inflammatory bowel disease. TCRdb re-called the 5' RACE reads and gives one entry per CDR3 protein, without DNA. The sample includes about 380,000 distinct CDR3 sequences. The specimen sequenced was blood. Receptor source: a human donor with ulcerative colitis or Crohn's disease, or a healthy co-twin of an affected twin (not recorded which).

This chain links TRBV2 with TRBJ2-1. The CDR3 runs to 12 residues. From germline, CDR1 is SNHLY and CDR2 FYNNEI. CDR3 region: CASSEALGEQFF.

This chain joins TRBV5-5 and TRBJ1-4; TCRdb lists TRBD1, though no DNA is available to test this call. CDR1 and CDR2 (germline): SGHKS, YYEKEE (reference sequence). The CDR3 has 17 amino acids. The CDR3 here is CASSPGQGARGNERLFF.

The chain uses TRBV18 and TRBJ2-7; TCRdb's D call, TRBD2, is unchecked because there is no DNA. Germline values: CDR1 KGHSH, CDR2 LQKENI. This CDR3 is built from 15 residues. CDR3: CASSPGLAGSYEQYF.

The chain links TRBV5-6 to TRBJ2-2; checking the TCRdb D call of TRBD1 is not possible without DNA. The CDR3 runs to 16 residues. Germline V gene lookup returns CDR1 SGHDT and CDR2 YYEEEE. The CDR3 sequence: CASSPLGGGYTGELFF.

This sequence joins TRBV29-1 and TRBJ2-7; absent DNA, TCRdb's TRBD2 call cannot be checked. This CDR3 region has 14 residues. Per the germline V gene, CDR1 is SQVTM and CDR2 is ANQGSEA. Here the CDR3 reads CSVKRGPYAYEQYF.

This chain uses TRBV6-5 with TRBJ1-2; TCRdb's assignment of TRBD1 cannot be checked, as there is no DNA. The CDR3 runs 11 residues. The germline V gene encodes CDR1 MNHEY and CDR2 SVGAGI. The CDR3 loop reads CASSQRGSYTF.

This rearrangement joins TRBV4-3 to TRBJ2-1; TCRdb's D call of TRBD1 is untestable without DNA. The CDR3 has 15 amino acids. Germline values: CDR1 LGHNA, CDR2 YSLEER. The CDR3 sequence: CASSATGGEDNEQFF.

This chain joins TRBV6-2 or TRBV6-3 and TRBJ2-3; the D call from TCRdb, TRBD1, cannot be confirmed without DNA. The CDR3 sequence is 16 residues long. The V gene's germline CDR1 is MNHEY and CDR2 SVGEGT. CDR3 residues: CASSPYDRGGTDTQYF.

The chain links TRBV7-6 to TRBJ2-1. There are 12 residues in the CDR3. Germline V gene lookup returns CDR1 SGHVS and CDR2 FNYEAQ. CDR3 amino acids: CASSLVNNEQFF.

The rearrangement links TRBV6-5 to TRBJ1-5; TCRdb calls TRBD1, which cannot be checked without DNA. This CDR3 is built from 17 residues. Germline-derived CDR1 and CDR2 are MNHEY and SVGAGI. Here the CDR3 reads CASSYRDPKVGNQPQHF.

This chain uses TRBV3-1 with TRBJ1-2. Germline CDR1 is LGHDT and CDR2 is YNNKEL (reference sequence). The CDR3 covers 14 residues. The CDR3 loop reads CASSPMGGAYGYTF.

The chain links TRBV18 to TRBJ1-4. CDR3 length: 15 amino acids. Per the germline V gene, CDR1 is KGHSH and CDR2 is LQKENI. The CDR3 spells CASSPRLGWDEKLFF.

The chain recombines TRBV5-1 with TRBJ2-5; the TCRdb D gene call, TRBD1, has no DNA to confirm it. CDR1 is SGHRS, CDR2 YFSETQ, per germline. CDR3 length equals 14 residues. The CDR3 reads CASSLVPGKETQYF.

V gene TRBV9 combines with J gene TRBJ2-1; without DNA, the TCRdb call of TRBD1 cannot be checked. CDR1 is SGDLS and CDR2 is YYNGEE in the germline V gene. This CDR3 is 15 amino acids long. The CDR3 spells CASSVGTASYNEQFF.

The chain carries TRBV4-2 and TRBJ2-7; TCRdb reports TRBD1, a call that lacks DNA to check it against. Germline-derived CDR1 and CDR2 are LGHNA and YNFKEQ. There are 12 residues in the CDR3. CDR3: CASSHPGNEQYF.